The T cell receptor (beta chain) under discussion was sequenced for a study of T cells in Graves' hyperthyroidism and ophthalmopathy. Regions amplified from RNA transcripts were the TCR beta CDR3 regions. The TCR CDR3 first-round RT-PCR relied on the HTBI primer set. One entry per CDR3 protein results from TCRdb running MiXCR on the multiplex PCR reads. The table includes 300,000 to 450,000 distinct CDR3 sequences, 20% to 25% detected once. This clonotype was found a few times. Germline values: CDR1 SGHDT, CDR2 YYEEEE. Trimming took off 1 base at V and 10 bases at J, with 17 bases between the two ends. CDR3 length: 14 amino acids.

The origin of this receptor is a man in his fifties with Graves' hyperthyroidism. The V gene is TRBV5-6, the J gene TRBJ1-1, with a weak D call TRBD1 (5 bases). Input material: blood. CDR3 in amino acids: CASSLSGGALGAFF. CDR3 coding DNA: TGTGCCAGCAGCTTGTCCGGAGGGGCACTCGGAGCTTTCTTT.